The 17 T cell receptor beta chains presented below share a single source sample, sequenced in a study of regulatory T cells in long-lasting Graves disease. Arm-PCR with iRepertoire HTBI primers amplified the CDR3 regions for these TCR beta libraries. TCRdb called the multiplex PCR reads again in MiXCR, with one record for every CDR3 protein. The table records approximately 290,000 distinct CDR3 sequences, 22% of them present only once. The time point was: persistent/refractory GD, antithyroid drugs over 5 years with positive TRAb. PBMC-extracted RNA yielded the TCR library. The input for sequencing was peripheral blood mononuclear cells (PBMCs), taken when the disease was refractory, from a patient treated with antithyroid drugs. The receptors were sampled from a female donor with Graves disease.

Ten or more counts support this clonotype. This CDR3 reads CASSLDGVGEQYF. The CDR3 DNA reads TGTGCCAGCAGCTTAGATGGAGTCGGAGAGCAGTACTTC. The gene calls are TRBV7-9 and TRBJ2-7; unclear D gene. Germline-derived CDR1 and CDR2 are SEHNR and FQNEAQ (reference sequence). V dropped 1 base and J dropped 7 bases, with 11 bases sitting between them. There are 13 residues in the CDR3.

The J gene is TRBJ1-5, the V gene TRBV28; no definite D call. V lost 4 bases and J 6 bases, leaving 13 bases between the germline ends. This CDR3 has 14 amino acids. In germline, CDR1 is MDHEN, CDR2 SYDVKM. The CDR3 nucleotides are TGTGCCAGCAGTTGGGTCGACGGTCTTCAGCCCCAGCATTTT. This gives the protein CASSWVDGLQPQHF.

This clonotype was detected a few times. The chain recombines TRBV19 with TRBJ1-1; D remains ambiguous. Germline V gene lookup returns CDR1 LNHDA and CDR2 SQIVND (reference sequence). V was shortened by 5 bases and J by 10 bases, with 17 bases between the two germline ends. The CDR3 contains 13 residues. Written as DNA, the CDR3 is TGTGCCAGTAGTCCAACGAGGGAAGCGAGAGCTTTCTTT. As protein: CASSPTREARAFF.

This clonotype was picked up a small number of times. This sequence joins TRBV6-1 and TRBJ1-1; tentatively, D is TRBD1 (5 bases). In germline, CDR1 is MNHNS, CDR2 SASEGT. With 5 bases removed from V and 5 bases from J, the gap between germline ends came to 15 bases. There are 14 residues in the CDR3. The CDR3 nucleotides read TGTGCCAGCAGTCGGGGCCCCCCTGGAACTGAAGCTTTCTTT. Its protein product is CASSRGPPGTEAFF.

The chain is built from TRBV6-2 or TRBV6-3 and TRBJ1-5; D is undetermined. V lost 2 bases and J lost 2, with 10 bases in between. Per germline, CDR1 MNHEY and CDR2 SVGEGT. The CDR3 spans 15 residues. As DNA, the CDR3 is TGTGCCAGCAGTTACCGGCGGGAGGGCAATCAGCCCCAGCATTTT. Protein product: CASSYRREGNQPQHF.

V usage is TRBV4-2 and J usage is TRBJ2-5; D perhaps matches TRBD2 (5 bases). The CDR3 spans 16 residues. Per germline, CDR1 LGHNA and CDR2 YNFKEQ. V shed 0 bases and J shed 5 bases, with 16 bases lying between them. The CDR3 nucleotides read TGTGCCAGCAGCCAAGATCCGGCAGGACTTCAGGAGACCCAGTACTTC. Its translation is CASSQDPAGLQETQYF.

This clonotype was seen ten or more times. This chain connects TRBV6-5 to TRBJ2-7; possibly TRBD2 for D (5 bases). V gave up 1 base and J gave up 4 bases, with 14 bases separating them. The CDR3 extends over 15 amino acids. Per the germline V gene, CDR1 is MNHEY and CDR2 is SVGAGI. The CDR3 bases are TGTGCCAGCAGTTACTTGTCGGAACCGGGGTACGAGCAGTACTTC. Residues: CASSYLSEPGYEQYF.

A single count supports this clonotype. This chain links TRBV3-2 with TRBJ2-3; TRBD2, the table's D call, was not compared with the DNA. TRBV3-2 is a documented pseudogene. This CDR3 has 16 amino acids. The DNA for the CDR3 is TGTGCCAGCAGCCAAGATAAGGGGGAGGGCGGAGATACGCAGTATTTT. Translated, it gives CASSQDKGEGGDTQYF.

This chain joins TRBV30 and TRBJ1-5; a possible D gene is TRBD1 (5 bases). The CDR3 has 14 residues. The ends were cut back, 2 bases at V and 0 bases at J, with 8 bases in the middle. The germline V gene has CDR1 GTSNPN and CDR2 SVGIG (reference sequence). In nucleotides, the CDR3 is TGTGCCTGGAGTACGACAGTTAGCAATCAGCCCCAGCATTTT. This codes for CAWSTTVSNQPQHF.

On this clonotype itself: Just one base apart from a much larger clone, this may be a read error. V is TRBV2 and J is TRBJ2-2; 13 positions match TRBD2. The V gene's germline CDR1 is SNHLY and CDR2 FYNNEI. The CDR3 spans 18 residues. The CDR3 nucleotides are TGTGCCAGCAGTCTAACTAGCGGGAGGGCCTGGAACACCGGGGAGCTGCTTTTT. It codes for CASSLTSGRAWNTGELLF.

At least ten counts were recorded for this clonotype. The J gene is TRBJ2-6, the V gene TRBV6-5, with D perhaps TRBD2 (5 bases). The CDR3 covers 18 residues. Trimming stripped 2 bases from V and 0 bases from J, with 14 bases between. Germline V gene data show CDR1 as MNHEY and CDR2 as SVGAGI. Here the CDR3 reads CASSYGGYSDSGANVLTF. The CDR3 DNA sequence: TGTGCCAGCAGTTACGGAGGCTACTCCGACTCTGGGGCCAACGTCCTGACTTTC.

The CDR3 loop reads CASSPHIGEKLFF. CDR3 DNA: TGTGCCAGCAGCCCACATATTGGCGAAAAACTGTTTTTT. The chain recombines TRBV7-8 with TRBJ1-4, with D unresolved. The CDR3 length is 13 residues. V lost 5 bases to trimming and J lost 8 bases, with 12 bases between them. Looked up from germline, CDR1 is SGHVS and CDR2 is FQNEAQ.

The count of this clonotype is one. The rearrangement uses TRBV4-1 and TRBJ1-2, with D unclear. The V gene's germline CDR1 is MGHRA and CDR2 YSYEKL. The length of the CDR3 is 13 residues. V gave up 4 bases and J gave up 7 bases, with 13 bases separating them. CDR3 bases: TGCGCCAGCAGCCCGGGCTCCCTGGTTGGCTACACCTTC. It yields the protein CASSPGSLVGYTF.

In its sample, this clonotype was seen many times. The rearrangement uses TRBV28 and TRBJ2-5; TRBD2 might be the D (5 bases). The CDR3 is made up of 17 amino acids. Per the germline V gene, CDR1 is MDHEN and CDR2 is SYDVKM. V was pared by 3 bases and J by 1 base, with 18 bases between. This CDR3 is CASSFRTSDTFQETQYF. The DNA for the CDR3 is TGTGCCAGCAGTTTTAGGACTTCCGACACATTCCAAGAGACCCAGTACTTC.

Many counts were recorded for this clonotype. The genes are TRBV29-1 and TRBJ1-4, with 7 bases that match TRBD1. V dropped 5 bases and J dropped 8; count of bases not matched to a gene: 5. Germline loops: CDR1 SQVTM, CDR2 ANQGSEA. The CDR3 consists of 12 residues. The chain's CDR3 is CSVRQGREKLFF. The CDR3 nucleotides are TGCAGCGTTCGACAGGGAAGGGAAAAACTGTTTTTT. Looking up the rest from reference TRBV29-1 and TRBJ1-4 gives the full variable domain: SAVISQKPSRDICQRGTSLTIQCQVDSQVTMMFWYRQQPGQSLTLIATANQGSEATYESGFVIDKFPISRPNLTFSTLTVSNMSPEDSSIYLCSVRQGREKLFFGSGTQLSVL.

With regard to this clonotype: This may be a read error, as it is one base from a much larger clone. The rearrangement links TRBV6-9 to TRBJ1-2; TRBD1 is a possible D gene (5 bases). Germline V CDR1 and CDR2: MNHGY, SVAAGI. The CDR3 runs 16 residues. CDR3 sequence: CASGYSLDRSNYGYTF. CDR3 in DNA: TGTGCCAGCGGTTACTCATTAGACAGATCTAACTATGGCTACACCTTC.

This clonotype was found a few times. This chain links TRBV4-3 with TRBJ1-2; TRBD1 matches at 12 bases. The CDR3 loop spans 17 amino acids. The V segment lost 0 bases and the J segment 4 bases; nucleotides outside the gene matches: 6. Germline-derived CDR1 and CDR2 are LGHNA and YSLEER. CDR3: CASSQEPGQGALYGYTF. CDR3 nucleotide sequence: TGCGCCAGCAGCCAAGAACCGGGACAGGGGGCACTCTATGGCTACACCTTC.